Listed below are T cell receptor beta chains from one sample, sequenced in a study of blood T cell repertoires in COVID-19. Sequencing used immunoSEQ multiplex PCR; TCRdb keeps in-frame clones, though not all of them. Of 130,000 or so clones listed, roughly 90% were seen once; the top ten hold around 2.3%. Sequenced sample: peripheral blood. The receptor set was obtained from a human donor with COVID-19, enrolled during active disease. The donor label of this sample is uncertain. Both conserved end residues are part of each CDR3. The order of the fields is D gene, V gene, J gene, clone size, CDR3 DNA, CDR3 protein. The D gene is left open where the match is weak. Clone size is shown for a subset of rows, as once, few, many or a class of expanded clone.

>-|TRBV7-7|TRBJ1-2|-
TGTGCCAGCAGCTTAATCCGGCGGGGCTATAACTATGGCTACACCTTC
CASSLIRRGYNYGYTF
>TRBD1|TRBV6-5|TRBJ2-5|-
TGTGCCAGCAGTATGACAGGGGAAGAGACCCAGTACTTC
CASSMTGEETQYF
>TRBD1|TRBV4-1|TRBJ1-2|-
TGCGCCAGCAGCCAAGATTGGGGAACAGGGGATGGCTACACCTTC
CASSQDWGTGDGYTF
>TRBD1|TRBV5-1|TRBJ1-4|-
TGCGCCAGCAGCTTAAAACCCGGGACAGGTGAAGAAAAACTGTTTTTT
CASSLKPGTGEEKLFF
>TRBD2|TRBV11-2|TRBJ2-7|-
TGTGCCAGCAGCCCCTGGACTAGCGGAACCTCCTACGAGCAGTACTTC
CASSPWTSGTSYEQYF
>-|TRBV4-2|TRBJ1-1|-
TGTGCCAGCAGCCAAGTTTTAGTCCCTGAAGCTTTCTTT
CASSQVLVPEAFF
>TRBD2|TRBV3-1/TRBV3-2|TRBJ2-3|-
TGTGCCAGCAGCCAAGTATGGCGGGAGCGACCAGATACGCAGTATTTT
CASSQVWRERPDTQYF
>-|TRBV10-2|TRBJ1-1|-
TGCGCCAGCAGTGAGTGGCAGGGGCCTCGGAACACTGAAGCTTTCTTT
CASSEWQGPRNTEAFF
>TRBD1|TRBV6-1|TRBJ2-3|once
TGTGCCAGCAGTGAATGGACAGGGGAATACGGTACGCAGTATTTT
CASSEWTGEYGTQYF
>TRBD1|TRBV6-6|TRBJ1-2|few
TGTGCCAGCAGGAGCCGACAGGGAGGCGGCTACACCTTC
CASRSRQGGGYTF
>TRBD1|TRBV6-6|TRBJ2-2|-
TGTGCCAGCAGCCAGGACAGGGCTGGCACCGGGGAGCTGTTTTTT
CASSQDRAGTGELFF
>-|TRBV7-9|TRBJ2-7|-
TGTGCCAGCAGCTTCGTGGGAGTCTCCTACGAGCAGTACTTC
CASSFVGVSYEQYF
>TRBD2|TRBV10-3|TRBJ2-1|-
TGTGCCATCAGTGATCGGCGGGAGGGTTCGTTCTTC
CAISDRREGSFF
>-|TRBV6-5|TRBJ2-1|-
TGTGCCAGCAGCCCCGTTCGGACAGAGAACAATGAGCAGTTCTTC
CASSPVRTENNEQFF
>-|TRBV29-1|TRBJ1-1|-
TGCAGCGTTGAACCATTCACAGGGCGACGAACTGAAGCTTTCTTT
CSVEPFTGRRTEAFF
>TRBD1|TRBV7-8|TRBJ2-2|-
TGTGCCAGCAGCTTAGGGACAGGGGCGCACACCGGGGAGCTGTTTTTT
CASSLGTGAHTGELFF
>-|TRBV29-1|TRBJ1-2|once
TGCAGCGTTCTCGCAAGTGCGGGTTATGGCTACACCTTC
CSVLASAGYGYTF
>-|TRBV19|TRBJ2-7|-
TGTGCCAGTAGTATAGCCGCGAATATGATCTACGAGCAGTACTTC
CASSIAANMIYEQYF
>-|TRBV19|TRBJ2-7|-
TGTGCCAGTAGTATCGGAGTCAACAACGAGCAGTACTTC
CASSIGVNNEQYF
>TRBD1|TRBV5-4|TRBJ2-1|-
TGTGCCAGCAGCCCCTCGCGGCAGGGGGCTTGGAATGAGCAGTTCTTC
CASSPSRQGAWNEQFF
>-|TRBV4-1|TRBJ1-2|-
TGCGCCAGCAGCCAAGGGGGCTGGGGCTACACCTTC
CASSQGGWGYTF
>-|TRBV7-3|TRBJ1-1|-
TGCGCCAGCAGCCCGGGCGGGGGGGACACTGAAGCTTTCTTT
CASSPGGGDTEAFF
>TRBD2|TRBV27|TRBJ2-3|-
TGTGCCAGCAGAACTAGCGGGGGTCCAGATACGCAGTATTTT
CASRTSGGPDTQYF
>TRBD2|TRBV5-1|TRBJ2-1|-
TGCGCCAGCAGCTTGGAAGGAGGACTAGCGGGGGTGGGTGAGCAGTTCTTC
CASSLEGGLAGVGEQFF
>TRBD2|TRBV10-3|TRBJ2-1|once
TGTGCCATCACCCAAAATCGGGAGGTAAATGAGCAGTTCTTC
CAITQNREVNEQFF
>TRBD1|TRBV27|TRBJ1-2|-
TGTGCCAGCAGTTTGCAGGGGGCCAACTATGGCTACACCTTC
CASSLQGANYGYTF